This T cell receptor beta chain stems from a study of control samples from healthy donors and cancer patients. This table comes from immunoSEQ multiplex PCR, and its TCRdb copy is limited to in-frame clones, with some not included. The table shows 60,000 to 80,000 clones, with about 90% occurring only once. CDR3 length: 16 amino acids. The germline V and J ends were trimmed by 5 bases and 7 bases, with 20 bases remaining between them. Germline lookup yields CDR1 MNHEY and CDR2 SVGEGT. This sequence was found in a woman aged 45-65 years in good health. The sample was blood. The chain recombines TRBV6-2 or TRBV6-3 with TRBJ2-2; D gene unclear. The CDR3 sequence is CASSTLRASPHGELFF. The CDR3 DNA follows: TGTGCCAGCAGTACACTACGGGCCTCCCCCCACGGGGAGCTGTTTTTT.